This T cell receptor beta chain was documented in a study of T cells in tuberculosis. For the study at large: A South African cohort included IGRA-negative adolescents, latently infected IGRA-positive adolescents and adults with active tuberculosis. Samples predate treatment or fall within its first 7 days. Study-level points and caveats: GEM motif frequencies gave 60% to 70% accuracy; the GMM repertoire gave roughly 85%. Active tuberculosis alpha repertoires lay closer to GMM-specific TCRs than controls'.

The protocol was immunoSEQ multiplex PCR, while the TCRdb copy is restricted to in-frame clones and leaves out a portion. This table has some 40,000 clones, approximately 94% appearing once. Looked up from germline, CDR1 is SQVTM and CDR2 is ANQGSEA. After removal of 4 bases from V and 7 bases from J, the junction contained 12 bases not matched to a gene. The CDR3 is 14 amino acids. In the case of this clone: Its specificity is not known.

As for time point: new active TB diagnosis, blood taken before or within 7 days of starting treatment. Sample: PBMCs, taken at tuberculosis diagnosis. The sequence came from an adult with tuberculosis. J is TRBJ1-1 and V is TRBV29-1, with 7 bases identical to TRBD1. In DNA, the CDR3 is TGCAGCGTTGTGGGGGGCAGGGGGATTGGTGAAGCTTTCTTT. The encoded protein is CSVVGGRGIGEAFF.